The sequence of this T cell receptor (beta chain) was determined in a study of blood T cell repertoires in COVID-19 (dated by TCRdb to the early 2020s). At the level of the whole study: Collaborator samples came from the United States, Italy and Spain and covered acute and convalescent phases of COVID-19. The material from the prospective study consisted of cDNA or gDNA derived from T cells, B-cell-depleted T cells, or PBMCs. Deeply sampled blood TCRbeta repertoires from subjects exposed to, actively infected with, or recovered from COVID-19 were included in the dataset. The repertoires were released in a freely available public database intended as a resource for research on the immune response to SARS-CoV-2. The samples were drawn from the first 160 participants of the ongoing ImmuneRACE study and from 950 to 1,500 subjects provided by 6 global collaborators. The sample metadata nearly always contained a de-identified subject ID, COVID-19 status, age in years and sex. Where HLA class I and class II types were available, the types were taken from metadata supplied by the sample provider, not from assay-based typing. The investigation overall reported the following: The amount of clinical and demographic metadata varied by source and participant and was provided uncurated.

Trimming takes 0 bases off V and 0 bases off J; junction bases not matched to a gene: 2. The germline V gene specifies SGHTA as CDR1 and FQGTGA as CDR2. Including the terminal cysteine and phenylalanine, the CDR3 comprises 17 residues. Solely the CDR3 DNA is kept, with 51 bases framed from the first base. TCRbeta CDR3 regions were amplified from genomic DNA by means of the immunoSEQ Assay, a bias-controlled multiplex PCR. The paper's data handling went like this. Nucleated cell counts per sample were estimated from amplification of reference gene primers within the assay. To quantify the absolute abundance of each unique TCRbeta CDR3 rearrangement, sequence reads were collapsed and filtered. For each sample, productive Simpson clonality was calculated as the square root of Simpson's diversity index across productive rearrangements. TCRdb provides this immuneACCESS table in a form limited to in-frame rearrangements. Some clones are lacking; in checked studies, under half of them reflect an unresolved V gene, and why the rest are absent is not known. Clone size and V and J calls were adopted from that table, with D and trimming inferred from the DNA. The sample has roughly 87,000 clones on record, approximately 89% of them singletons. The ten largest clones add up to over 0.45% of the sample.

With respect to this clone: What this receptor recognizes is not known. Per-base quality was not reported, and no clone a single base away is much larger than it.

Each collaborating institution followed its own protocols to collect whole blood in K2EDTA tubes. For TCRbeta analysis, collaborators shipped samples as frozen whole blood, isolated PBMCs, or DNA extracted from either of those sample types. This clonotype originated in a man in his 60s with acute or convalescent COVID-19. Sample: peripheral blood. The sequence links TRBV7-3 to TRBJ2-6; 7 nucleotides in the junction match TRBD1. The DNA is TGTGCCAGCAGCTTAACCGGGACAGCCTCTGGGGCCAACGTCCTGACTTTC. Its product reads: CASSLTGTASGANVLTF.